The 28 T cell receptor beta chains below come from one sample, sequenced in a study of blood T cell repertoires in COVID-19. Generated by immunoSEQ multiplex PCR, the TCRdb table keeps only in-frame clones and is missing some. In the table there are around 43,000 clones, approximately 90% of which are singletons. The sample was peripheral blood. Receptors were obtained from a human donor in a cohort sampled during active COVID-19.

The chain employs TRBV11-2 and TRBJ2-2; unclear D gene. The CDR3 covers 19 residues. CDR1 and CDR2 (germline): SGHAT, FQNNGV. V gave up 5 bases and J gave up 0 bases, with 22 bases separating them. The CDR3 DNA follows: TGTGCCAGCAGCACCCCAGATACATTTCAGCGCGCGAACACCGGGGAGCTGTTTTTT. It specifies CASSTPDTFQRANTGELFF.

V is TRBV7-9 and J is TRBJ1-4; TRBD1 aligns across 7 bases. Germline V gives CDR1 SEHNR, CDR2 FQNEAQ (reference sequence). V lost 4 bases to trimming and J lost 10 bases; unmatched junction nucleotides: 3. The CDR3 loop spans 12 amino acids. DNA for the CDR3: TGTGCCAGCAGCTACCCAGGGGGAAAACTGTTTTTT. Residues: CASSYPGGKLFF.

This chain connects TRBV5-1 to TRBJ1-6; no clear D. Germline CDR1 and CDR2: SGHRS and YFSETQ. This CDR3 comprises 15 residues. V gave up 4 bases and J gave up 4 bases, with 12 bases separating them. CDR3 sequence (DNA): TGCGCCAGCAGCCCATCAGGTCTTTATAATTCACCCCTCCACTTT. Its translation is CASSPSGLYNSPLHF.

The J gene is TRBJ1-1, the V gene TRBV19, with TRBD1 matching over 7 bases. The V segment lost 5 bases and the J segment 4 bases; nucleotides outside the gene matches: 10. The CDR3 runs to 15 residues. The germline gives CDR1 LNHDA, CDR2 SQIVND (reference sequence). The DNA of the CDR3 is TGTGCCAGTAGTTCAGAGACAGGGATTAGCACTGAAGCTTTCTTT. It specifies CASSSETGISTEAFF.

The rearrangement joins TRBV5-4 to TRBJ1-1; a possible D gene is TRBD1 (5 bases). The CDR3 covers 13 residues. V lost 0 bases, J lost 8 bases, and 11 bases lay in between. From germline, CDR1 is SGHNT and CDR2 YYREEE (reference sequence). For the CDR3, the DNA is TGTGCCAGCAGCTTGGCCGGGGGAAAAGAAGCTTTCTTT. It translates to CASSLAGGKEAFF.

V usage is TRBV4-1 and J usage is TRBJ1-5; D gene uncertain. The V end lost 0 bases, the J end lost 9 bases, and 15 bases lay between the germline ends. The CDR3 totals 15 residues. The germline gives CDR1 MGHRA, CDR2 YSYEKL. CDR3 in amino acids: CASSQDSSLRRPQHF. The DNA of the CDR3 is TGCGCCAGCAGCCAAGATAGTAGTTTGCGGCGGCCCCAGCATTTT.

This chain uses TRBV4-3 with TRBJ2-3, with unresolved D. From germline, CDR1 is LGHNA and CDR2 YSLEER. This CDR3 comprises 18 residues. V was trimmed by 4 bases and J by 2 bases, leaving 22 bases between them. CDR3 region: CASSPPRPAARLTDTQYF. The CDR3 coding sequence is TGCGCCAGCAGCCCCCCCCGTCCGGCGGCAAGACTCACAGATACGCAGTATTTT.

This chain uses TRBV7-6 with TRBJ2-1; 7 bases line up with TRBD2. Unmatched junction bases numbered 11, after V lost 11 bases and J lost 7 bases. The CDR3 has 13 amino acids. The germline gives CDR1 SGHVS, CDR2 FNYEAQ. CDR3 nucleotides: TGTGCCTCGGGGAGGGACCGGGGAAATGAGCAGTTCTTC. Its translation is CASGRDRGNEQFF.

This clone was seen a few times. CDR3 region: CASSQDGTSGWAYF. In nucleotides, the CDR3 is TGTGCCAGCAGCCAAGACGGGACTAGCGGATGGGCGTACTTC. The V gene is TRBV4-2, the J gene TRBJ2-7; TRBD2 aligns across 11 bases. The CDR3 covers 14 residues. V was clipped by 0 bases and J by 12 bases; unmatched bases: 7. CDR1 LGHNA and CDR2 YNFKEQ come from the germline V gene.

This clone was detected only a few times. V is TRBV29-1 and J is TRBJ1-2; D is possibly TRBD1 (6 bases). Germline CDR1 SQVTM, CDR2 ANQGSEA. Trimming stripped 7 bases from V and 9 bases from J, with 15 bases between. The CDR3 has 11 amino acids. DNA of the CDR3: TGCAGCGCTTCCGGGACACTGAGCTACACCTTC. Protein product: CSASGTLSYTF. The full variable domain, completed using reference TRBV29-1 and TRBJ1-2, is SAVISQKPSRDICQRGTSLTIQCQVDSQVTMMFWYRQQPGQSLTLIATANQGSEATYESGFVIDKFPISRPNLTFSTLTVSNMSPEDSSIYLCSASGTLSYTFGSGTRLTVV.

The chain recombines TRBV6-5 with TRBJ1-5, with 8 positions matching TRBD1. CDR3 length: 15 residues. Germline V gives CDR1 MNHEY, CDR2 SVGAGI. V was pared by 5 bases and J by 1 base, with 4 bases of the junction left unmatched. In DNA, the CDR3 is TGTGCCAGCAGTCCGTGGGACAGGAGCAATCAGCCCCAGCATTTT. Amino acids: CASSPWDRSNQPQHF.

CDR3 coding DNA: TGTGCCACCAGCAGGGGAGACAGTGGGGGGCAGCATTTT. It yields the protein CATSRGDSGGQHF. This chain joins TRBV15 and TRBJ1-5, with D perhaps matching TRBD1 (5 bases). V lost 3 bases, J lost 13 bases, and 16 bases lay in between. The CDR3 has 13 amino acids. Germline V gene lookup returns CDR1 LNHNV and CDR2 YYDKDF (reference sequence).

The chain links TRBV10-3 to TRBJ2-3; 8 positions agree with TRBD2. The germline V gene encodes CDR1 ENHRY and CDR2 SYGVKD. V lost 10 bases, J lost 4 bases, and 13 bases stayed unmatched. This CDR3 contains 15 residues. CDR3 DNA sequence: TGTGCCAGTTCTGGCGCCGGGACTAGATCAGATACGCAGTATTTT. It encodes CASSGAGTRSDTQYF.

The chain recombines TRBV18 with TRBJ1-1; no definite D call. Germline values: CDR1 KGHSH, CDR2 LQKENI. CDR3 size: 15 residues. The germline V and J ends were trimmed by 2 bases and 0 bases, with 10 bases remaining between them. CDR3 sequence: CASSPDVGMNTEAFF. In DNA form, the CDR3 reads TGTGCCAGCTCACCAGACGTGGGCATGAACACTGAAGCTTTCTTT.

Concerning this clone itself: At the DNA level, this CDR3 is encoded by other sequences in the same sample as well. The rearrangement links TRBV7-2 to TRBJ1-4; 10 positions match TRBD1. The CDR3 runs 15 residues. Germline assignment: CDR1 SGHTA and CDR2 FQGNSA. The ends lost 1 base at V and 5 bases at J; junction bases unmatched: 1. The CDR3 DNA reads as TGTGCCAGCAGCTTAGGGGGACAGGGGAATGAAAAACTGTTTTTT. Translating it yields CASSLGGQGNEKLFF.

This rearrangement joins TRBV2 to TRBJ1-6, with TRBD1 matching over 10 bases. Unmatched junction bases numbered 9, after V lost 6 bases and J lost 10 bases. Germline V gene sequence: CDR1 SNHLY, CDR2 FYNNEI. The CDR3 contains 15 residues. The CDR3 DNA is TGTGCCAGCAGCGGACCGGGACAGGGGCGATCACCCCTCCACTTT. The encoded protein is CASSGPGQGRSPLHF. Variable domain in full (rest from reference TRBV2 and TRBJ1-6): EPEVTQTPSHQVTQMGQEVILRCVPISNHLYFYWYRQILGQKVEFLVSFYNNEISEKSEIFDDQFSVERPDGSNFTLKIRSTKLEDSAMYFCASSGPGQGRSPLHFGNGTRLTVT.

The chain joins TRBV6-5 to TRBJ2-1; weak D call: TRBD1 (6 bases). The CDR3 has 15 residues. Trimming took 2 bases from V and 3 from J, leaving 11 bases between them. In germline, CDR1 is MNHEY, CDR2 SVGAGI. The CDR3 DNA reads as TGTGCCAGCAGTTACACAGGGCAGTACTACAATGAGCAGTTCTTC. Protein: CASSYTGQYYNEQFF.

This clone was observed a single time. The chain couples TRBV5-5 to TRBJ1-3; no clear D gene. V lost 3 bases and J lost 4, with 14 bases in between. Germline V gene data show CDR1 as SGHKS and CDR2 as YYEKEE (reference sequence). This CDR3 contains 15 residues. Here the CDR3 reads CASSSRVPGGNTIYF. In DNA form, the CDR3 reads TGTGCCAGCAGCTCCCGGGTCCCGGGAGGAAACACCATATATTTT.

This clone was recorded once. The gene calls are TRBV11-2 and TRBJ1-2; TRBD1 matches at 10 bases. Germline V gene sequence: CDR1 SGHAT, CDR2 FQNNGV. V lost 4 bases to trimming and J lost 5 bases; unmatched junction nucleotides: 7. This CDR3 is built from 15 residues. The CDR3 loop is CASSSLGQGRYGYTF. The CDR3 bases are TGTGCCAGCAGCTCGTTGGGACAGGGGAGATATGGCTACACCTTC.

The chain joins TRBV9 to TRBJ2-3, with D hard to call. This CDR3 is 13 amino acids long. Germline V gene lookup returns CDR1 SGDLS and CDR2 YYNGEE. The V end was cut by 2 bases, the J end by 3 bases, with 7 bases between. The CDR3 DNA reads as TGTGCCAGCAGCGTGTCGGGTACAGATACGCAGTATTTT. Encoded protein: CASSVSGTDTQYF.

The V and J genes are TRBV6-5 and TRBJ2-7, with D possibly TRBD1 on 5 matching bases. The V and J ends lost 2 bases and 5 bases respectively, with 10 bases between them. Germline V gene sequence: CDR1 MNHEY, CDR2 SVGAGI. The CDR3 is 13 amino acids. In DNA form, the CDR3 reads TGTGCCAGCAGTTACCCCGGACACCACGAGCAGTACTTC. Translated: CASSYPGHHEQYF.

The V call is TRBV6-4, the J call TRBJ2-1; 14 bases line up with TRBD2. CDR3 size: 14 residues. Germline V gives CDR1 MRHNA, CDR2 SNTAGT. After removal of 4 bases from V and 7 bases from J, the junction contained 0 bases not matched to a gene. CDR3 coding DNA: TGTGCCAGCAGTGGACTAGCGGGAGGGAATGAGCAGTTCTTC. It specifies CASSGLAGGNEQFF.

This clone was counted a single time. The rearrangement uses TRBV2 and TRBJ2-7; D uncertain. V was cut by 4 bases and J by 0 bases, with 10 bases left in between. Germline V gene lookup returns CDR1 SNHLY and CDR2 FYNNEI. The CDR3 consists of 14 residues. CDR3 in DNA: TGTGCCAGCAGTGTTGAGGATAGCTCCTACGAGCAGTACTTC. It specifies CASSVEDSSYEQYF.

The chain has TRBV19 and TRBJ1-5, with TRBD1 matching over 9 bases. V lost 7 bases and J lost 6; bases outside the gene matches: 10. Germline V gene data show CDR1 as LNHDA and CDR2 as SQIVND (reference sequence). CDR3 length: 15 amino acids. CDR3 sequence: CASNSGTGIGQPQHF. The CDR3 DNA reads TGTGCCAGTAATTCCGGGACAGGGATAGGTCAGCCCCAGCATTTT.

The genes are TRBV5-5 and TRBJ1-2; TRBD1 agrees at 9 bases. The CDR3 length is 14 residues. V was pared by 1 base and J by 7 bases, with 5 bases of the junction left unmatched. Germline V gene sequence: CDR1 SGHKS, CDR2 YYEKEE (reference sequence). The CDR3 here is CASSLYGQGSGYTF. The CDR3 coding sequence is TGTGCCAGCAGCTTGTATGGACAGGGGAGTGGCTACACCTTC. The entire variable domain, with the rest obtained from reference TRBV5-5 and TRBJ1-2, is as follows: DAGVTQSPTHLIKTRGQQVTLRCSPISGHKSVSWYQQVLGQGPQFIFQYYEKEERGRGNFPDRFSARQFPNYSSELNVNALLLGDSALYLCASSLYGQGSGYTFGSGTRLTVV.

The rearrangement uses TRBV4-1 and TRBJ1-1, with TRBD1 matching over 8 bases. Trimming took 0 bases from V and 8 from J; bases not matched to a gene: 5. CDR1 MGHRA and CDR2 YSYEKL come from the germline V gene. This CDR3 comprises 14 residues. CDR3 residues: CASSQDRGDREAFF. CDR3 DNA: TGCGCCAGCAGCCAAGATAGGGGGGACAGGGAAGCTTTCTTT.

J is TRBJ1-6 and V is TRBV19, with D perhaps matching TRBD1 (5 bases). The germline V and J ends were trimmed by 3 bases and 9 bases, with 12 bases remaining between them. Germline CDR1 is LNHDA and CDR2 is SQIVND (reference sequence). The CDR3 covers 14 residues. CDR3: CASSIQGSSSPLHF. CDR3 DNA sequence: TGTGCCAGTAGTATCCAGGGAAGTAGTTCACCCCTCCACTTT.

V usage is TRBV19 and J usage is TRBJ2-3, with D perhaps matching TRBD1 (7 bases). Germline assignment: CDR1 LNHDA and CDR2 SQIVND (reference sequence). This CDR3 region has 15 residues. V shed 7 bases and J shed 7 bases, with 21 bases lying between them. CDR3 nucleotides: TGTGCCAGTACCCCAGGGGGGACCACACCTTATACGCAGTATTTT. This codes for CASTPGGTTPYTQYF.